The 12 T cell receptor beta chains in this list originate from one sample, sequenced in a study of T cell responses to AZD1222 COVID-19 vaccine. Method: immunoSEQ multiplex PCR; TCRdb's copy keeps in-frame clones and lacks some. This sample yields about 120,000 clones, of which around 83% are seen a single time; approximately 16% belongs to the top ten. The sequencing used peripheral blood, collected 28 days after the second AZD1222 dose. These receptors were obtained from an adult who received the AZD1222 COVID-19 vaccine.

The rearrangement links TRBV3-1 (or the pseudogene TRBV3-2) to TRBJ2-5; D might be TRBD2 (6 bases). With 3 bases removed from V and 4 bases from J, the gap between germline ends came to 9 bases. CDR1 and CDR2 (germline): LGHDT, YNNKEL (reference sequence). This CDR3 region has 13 residues. CDR3 residues: CASSHAGLETQYF. The CDR3 nucleotides read TGTGCCAGCAGCCACGCGGGACTAGAGACCCAGTACTTC.

The V and J genes are TRBV19 and TRBJ2-5; D not certain. The CDR3 consists of 13 residues. Germline loops: CDR1 LNHDA, CDR2 SQIVND (reference sequence). With 3 bases removed from V and 1 base from J, the gap between germline ends came to 6 bases. The CDR3 loop is CASSITSQETQYF. The CDR3 DNA reads as TGTGCCAGTAGTATTACAAGCCAAGAGACCCAGTACTTC.

This chain joins TRBV7-3 and TRBJ2-3; tentatively, D is TRBD1 or TRBD2 (5 bases each). The CDR3 length is 15 residues. V lost 0 bases and J lost 5, with 12 bases in between. Germline values: CDR1 SGHTA, CDR2 FQGTGA. The CDR3 DNA is TGTGCCAGCAGCTTAACCGGGACGCCTGGAGATACGCAGTATTTT. Encoded protein: CASSLTGTPGDTQYF.

In its sample, this clone was seen many times. Additional DNA sequences in this sample encode the identical CDR3. This chain connects TRBV5-1 to TRBJ1-6, with D possibly being TRBD1 (5 bases). Germline V CDR1 and CDR2: SGHRS, YFSETQ. V lost 0 bases and J lost 5, with 12 bases in between. The CDR3 length is 16 residues. Here the CDR3 reads CASSLAGGADNSPLHF. The CDR3 DNA reads TGCGCCAGCAGCTTGGCCGGAGGGGCCGATAATTCACCCCTCCACTTT. The full variable domain, rest sourced from reference TRBV5-1 and TRBJ1-6, is KAGVTQTPRYLIKTRGQQVTLSCSPISGHRSVSWYQQTPGQGLQFLFEYFSETQRNKGNFPGRFSGRQFSNSRSEMNVSTLELGDSALYLCASSLAGGADNSPLHFGNGTRLTVT.

This chain joins TRBV4-3 and TRBJ2-7; D uncertain. The CDR3 has 15 amino acids. V was cut by 2 bases and J by 5 bases, with 16 bases left in between. Looked up from germline, CDR1 is LGHNA and CDR2 is YSLEER. The CDR3 spells CASSQFLERPNEQYF. CDR3 bases: TGCGCCAGCAGCCAATTTCTTGAGCGACCGAACGAGCAGTACTTC.

V gene TRBV30 combines with J gene TRBJ2-1; D uncertain. The CDR3 is made up of 11 amino acids. CDR1 and CDR2 from the germline V gene are GTSNPN and SVGIG (reference sequence). Trimming took 2 bases from V and 4 from J, leaving 3 bases between them. CDR3 DNA sequence: TGTGCCTGGAGTCTATACAATGAGCAGTTCTTC. This encodes CAWSLYNEQFF.

The CDR3 DNA sequence: TGCGCCAGCAGCTTGGAGCAGGGAAACTACGAGCAGTACTTC. Protein sequence: CASSLEQGNYEQYF. The chain employs TRBV5-1 and TRBJ2-7, with D possibly being TRBD1 (5 bases). The ends were cut back, 0 bases at V and 3 bases at J, with 10 bases in the middle. Germline CDR1 and CDR2: SGHRS and YFSETQ. The CDR3 has 14 residues.

The chain's CDR3 is CASSQDYGLTYGYTF. The CDR3 coding sequence is TGCGCCAGCAGCCAAGATTACGGCTTAACGTATGGCTACACCTTC. The V gene is TRBV4-1, the J gene TRBJ1-2; no definite D call. CDR1 and CDR2 from the germline V gene are MGHRA and YSYEKL. The V end lost 0 bases, the J end lost 5 bases, and 13 bases lay between the germline ends. This CDR3 region has 15 residues.

The chain links TRBV10-3 to TRBJ2-1; 10 bases are shared with TRBD1. The trim removed 4 bases at V and 8 bases at J, leaving 8 bases unmatched. The germline gives CDR1 ENHRY, CDR2 SYGVKD. The CDR3 is made up of 15 amino acids. The CDR3 coding sequence is TGTGCCATCAGTGTTCGGGGACAGGGGTTGGATGAGCAGTTCTTC. It translates to CAISVRGQGLDEQFF.

This chain connects TRBV7-9 to TRBJ2-2; TRBD2 matches at 7 bases. From germline, CDR1 is SEHNR and CDR2 FQNEAQ (reference sequence). V lost 1 base, J lost 5 bases, and 7 bases stayed unmatched. This CDR3 comprises 16 residues. The CDR3 reads CASSLVGGSITGELFF. The CDR3 region has the DNA TGTGCCAGCAGCTTAGTGGGCGGGAGCATAACCGGGGAGCTGTTTTTT.

The CDR3 sequence is CARLSRNTEAFF. In nucleotides, the CDR3 is TGTGCCAGGTTATCACGGAACACTGAAGCTTTCTTT. The rearrangement links TRBV2 to TRBJ1-1, with no clear D. This CDR3 has 12 residues. Per germline, CDR1 SNHLY and CDR2 FYNNEI. The V gene lost 9 bases and the J gene lost 1 base, with 9 bases spanning the gap.

This clone was seen only a few times. V usage is TRBV4-1 and J usage is TRBJ2-2; D not resolved. The length of the CDR3 is 21 residues. Trimming stripped 3 bases from V and 0 bases from J, with 26 bases between. Germline V CDR1 and CDR2: MGHRA, YSYEKL. The CDR3 region has the DNA TGCGCCAGCAGCCACACCCCGGCCTCGTTCGAGCCCCAGACGAACACCGGGGAGCTGTTTTTT. Translating gives CASSHTPASFEPQTNTGELFF.